This TCR beta chain was sequenced for a study of cytomegalovirus exposure and HLA in healthy donors. Everyone who donated was a healthy bone marrow donor. Turning to this clone: As yet, its antigen is unknown.

General study findings and limits: The study had only CMV serostatus as immune exposure information.

Both 60 Vbeta primers and 13 Jbeta primers went into the PCR. Repertoires were generated with immunoSEQ multiplex PCR, while TCRdb's copy carries only in-frame clones and drops some. The table records about 140,000 clones, roughly 78% of them present only once. The sample consisted of PBMCs. This receptor was identified in a man aged 25-45 years in good health and CMV-seronegative.

The chain's CDR3 is CAISEEGADTEAFF. CDR3 DNA: TGTGCCATCAGTGAAGAGGGGGCGGACACTGAAGCTTTCTTT. This chain joins TRBV10-3 and TRBJ1-1; 7 positions match TRBD1. V shed 3 bases and J 3 bases; nucleotides not matched to a gene: 4. CDR3 length: 14 amino acids. Germline loops: CDR1 ENHRY, CDR2 SYGVKD.